This is a list of T cell receptor beta chains from one sample in a study of blood T cell repertoires in COVID-19. Method: immunoSEQ multiplex PCR; TCRdb's copy keeps in-frame clones and lacks some. The sample includes about 40,000 clones, 88% of them seen just once. Sequencing was performed on peripheral blood. These receptors all come from a woman aged 70 to 79 with acute or convalescent COVID-19. CDR3s include the opening cysteine and the closing phenylalanine or tryptophan. The order of the fields is clone size, D gene, V gene, J gene, CDR3 DNA, CDR3 protein. The D gene is left open where the match is weak. Rows may omit the clone size; those that give it use once, few, many or a size class.

clone size: NA; D gene: TRBD1; V gene: TRBV7-2; J gene: TRBJ2-1; CDR3 DNA: TGTGCCAGCAGCTTGGGGACAGCAGGAAATGAGCAGTTCTTC; CDR3 protein: CASSLGTAGNEQFF
clone size: few; D gene: NA; V gene: TRBV4-3; J gene: TRBJ1-6; CDR3 DNA: TGCGCCAGCAGCCAAGGAGCCGGGAAACCTAATTCACCCCTCCACTTT; CDR3 protein: CASSQGAGKPNSPLHF
clone size: NA; D gene: TRBD2; V gene: TRBV3-1/TRBV3-2; J gene: TRBJ2-1; CDR3 DNA: TGTGCCAGCAGCTTAACCGGGACTAGGATTTGGCGAAATGAGCAGTTCTTC; CDR3 protein: CASSLTGTRIWRNEQFF
clone size: few; D gene: TRBD1; V gene: TRBV3-1/TRBV3-2; J gene: TRBJ1-2; CDR3 DNA: TGTGCCAGCAGCCAAGAGGGACAGTCGAAACTCAACTATGGCTACACCTTC; CDR3 protein: CASSQEGQSKLNYGYTF
clone size: NA; D gene: NA; V gene: TRBV10-3; J gene: TRBJ1-1; CDR3 DNA: TGTGCCATCAAGGGCGCGGGGGACACTGAAGCTTTCTTT; CDR3 protein: CAIKGAGDTEAFF
clone size: NA; D gene: NA; V gene: TRBV4-2; J gene: TRBJ1-1; CDR3 DNA: TGTGCCAGCACCCGTGACAGTTCGAACACTGAAGCTTTCTTT; CDR3 protein: CASTRDSSNTEAFF
clone size: NA; D gene: TRBD1; V gene: TRBV2; J gene: TRBJ2-6; CDR3 DNA: TGTGCCATCGGACAGGGGGCGCTTGGGGCCAACGTCCTGACTTTC; CDR3 protein: CAIGQGALGANVLTF
clone size: NA; D gene: NA; V gene: TRBV28; J gene: TRBJ2-3; CDR3 DNA: TGTGCCAGCAGAACGAGCGACAGTATGGGTACGCAGTATTTT; CDR3 protein: CASRTSDSMGTQYF
clone size: NA; D gene: TRBD2; V gene: TRBV10-1; J gene: TRBJ2-3; CDR3 DNA: TGCGCCAGCAGTGAAATAACGGGGGGGATAGGTGATACGCAGTATTTT; CDR3 protein: CASSEITGGIGDTQYF
clone size: NA; D gene: NA; V gene: TRBV11-2; J gene: TRBJ2-5; CDR3 DNA: TGTGCCAGCAGTTCGCGCCAAGAGACCCAGTACTTC; CDR3 protein: CASSSRQETQYF
clone size: NA; D gene: NA; V gene: TRBV5-1; J gene: TRBJ1-2; CDR3 DNA: TGCGCCAGCAGAGCAGGGGACTATGGCTACACCTTC; CDR3 protein: CASRAGDYGYTF
clone size: once; D gene: TRBD1; V gene: TRBV7-2; J gene: TRBJ2-5; CDR3 DNA: TGTGCCAGCAGCTCCAACAGGGGGTCAGGGCTGGGAGAGACCCAGTACTTC; CDR3 protein: CASSSNRGSGLGETQYF
clone size: NA; D gene: TRBD2; V gene: TRBV7-3; J gene: TRBJ2-1; CDR3 DNA: TGTGCCAGCAGCTTACTAGCTAGCGGGAGCGGCAATGAGCAGTTCTTC; CDR3 protein: CASSLLASGSGNEQFF
clone size: NA; D gene: NA; V gene: TRBV19; J gene: TRBJ1-4; CDR3 DNA: TGTGCCAGTAGCTCGGGGGGAAAGGCTAATGAAAAACTGTTTTTT; CDR3 protein: CASSSGGKANEKLFF
clone size: once; D gene: NA; V gene: TRBV6-2/TRBV6-3; J gene: TRBJ1-2; CDR3 DNA: TGTGCCAGCAGTTACACAGGGTTCAGGAATGGCTACACCTTC; CDR3 protein: CASSYTGFRNGYTF
clone size: NA; D gene: TRBD1; V gene: TRBV27; J gene: TRBJ1-4; CDR3 DNA: TGTGCCAGCAGCCACAGGGGGCAAGGGGAAAAACTGTTTTTT; CDR3 protein: CASSHRGQGEKLFF
clone size: NA; D gene: TRBD2; V gene: TRBV7-2; J gene: TRBJ2-3; CDR3 DNA: TGTGCCAGCAGCTCGTCTACTAGCGGGTGGGGCACAGATACGCAGTATTTT; CDR3 protein: CASSSSTSGWGTDTQYF
clone size: NA; D gene: TRBD2; V gene: TRBV28; J gene: TRBJ2-1; CDR3 DNA: TGTGCCAGCAGCAAAAGCGGGGGTTACAATGAGCAGTTCTTC; CDR3 protein: CASSKSGGYNEQFF
clone size: NA; D gene: NA; V gene: TRBV18; J gene: TRBJ1-3; CDR3 DNA: TGTGCCAGCTCACCTTCTAAAGGAGGGGTCTCTGGAAACACCATATATTTT; CDR3 protein: CASSPSKGGVSGNTIYF
clone size: NA; D gene: NA; V gene: TRBV28; J gene: TRBJ2-1; CDR3 DNA: TGTGCCAGCAGTTGGTTGGCAGCCTACAATGAGCAGTTCTTC; CDR3 protein: CASSWLAAYNEQFF
clone size: NA; D gene: TRBD1; V gene: TRBV7-2; J gene: TRBJ1-6; CDR3 DNA: TGTGCCAGCAGCTTAGCTCGACAGGGGAACGCACCCCTCCACTTT; CDR3 protein: CASSLARQGNAPLHF
clone size: NA; D gene: TRBD1; V gene: TRBV7-8; J gene: TRBJ1-2; CDR3 DNA: TGTGCCAGCAGCTTAGTGGCGGGACAGGGCTATGGCTACACCTTC; CDR3 protein: CASSLVAGQGYGYTF
clone size: NA; D gene: TRBD1; V gene: TRBV30; J gene: TRBJ2-1; CDR3 DNA: TGTGCCTGGAACCGACAGGGAAATGAGCAGTTCTTC; CDR3 protein: CAWNRQGNEQFF
clone size: NA; D gene: NA; V gene: TRBV25-1; J gene: TRBJ1-1; CDR3 DNA: TGTGCCAGCAGTGCGGGGAGCACTGAAGCTTTCTTT; CDR3 protein: CASSAGSTEAFF
clone size: NA; D gene: NA; V gene: TRBV30; J gene: TRBJ2-5; CDR3 DNA: TGTGCCTGGAGTCGGGACCAAGAGACCCAGTACTTC; CDR3 protein: CAWSRDQETQYF
clone size: NA; D gene: NA; V gene: TRBV5-1; J gene: TRBJ1-1; CDR3 DNA: TGCGCCAGCAGCGGGGGGGAGGAGAACACTGAAGCTTTCTTT; CDR3 protein: CASSGGEENTEAFF
clone size: NA; D gene: TRBD1; V gene: TRBV12-3/TRBV12-4; J gene: TRBJ1-1; CDR3 DNA: TGTGCCAGCAGTTGGGACAGGGACACTGAAGCTTTCTTT; CDR3 protein: CASSWDRDTEAFF
clone size: NA; D gene: NA; V gene: TRBV11-2; J gene: TRBJ2-3; CDR3 DNA: TGTGCCAGCAACTACCCCCCATTGGGGGCCTTCCCCACAGATACGCAGTATTTT; CDR3 protein: CASNYPPLGAFPTDTQYF
clone size: NA; D gene: TRBD1; V gene: TRBV7-2; J gene: TRBJ1-5; CDR3 DNA: TGTGCCAGCAGCTTCGGGACAGTCAATCAGCCCCAGCATTTT; CDR3 protein: CASSFGTVNQPQHF
clone size: NA; D gene: NA; V gene: TRBV9; J gene: TRBJ1-3; CDR3 DNA: TGTGCCAGCAGTCCTGCCTCGGGTAACTCTGGAAACACCATATATTTT; CDR3 protein: CASSPASGNSGNTIYF
clone size: few; D gene: NA; V gene: TRBV11-2; J gene: TRBJ2-3; CDR3 DNA: TGTGCCAGCAGCTTAGTGGGGGCGCGGGATACGCAGTATTTT; CDR3 protein: CASSLVGARDTQYF
clone size: NA; D gene: TRBD1; V gene: TRBV6-5; J gene: TRBJ1-5; CDR3 DNA: TGTGCCAGCAGTTACGCACAGGGGGACGCGAAGGGGCCCCAGCATTTT; CDR3 protein: CASSYAQGDAKGPQHF